This T cell receptor (beta chain) was sequenced during a study of Ad26.COV2.S vaccination and SARS-CoV-2 variants. This clone was counted ten times or more. Antigen unknown. Points from the study as a whole: Total responses of T cells may have been underestimated by the analyses of TCR breadth and depth.

Germline lookup yields CDR1 LNHNV and CDR2 YYDKDF (reference sequence). This CDR3 is built from 13 residues. Trimming cost V 3 bases and J 4 bases, with 9 bases left between them. Using immunoSEQ multiplex PCR, the repertoire was profiled, and TCRdb retains in-frame clones only, with some absent. Of about 350,000 clones in the sample, about 87% were seen once. Treatment meaning: about 20 received Ad26.COV2.S at low or high dose, single or two shots; roughly five received placebo; per-sample allocation not given. Sampling was performed 63 days after the first vaccine or placebo injection. The sample was peripheral blood, taken in a trial of Ad26.COV2.S vaccine versus placebo. The V gene is TRBV15, the J gene TRBJ1-1; D may be TRBD1 (5 bases). This clonotype was sampled from a person aged 18-65 years who received the Ad26.COV2.S COVID-19 vaccine or a placebo. The CDR3: CATSRGDPTEAFF. In nucleotides, the CDR3 is TGTGCCACCAGCAGGGGGGATCCCACTGAAGCTTTCTTT.